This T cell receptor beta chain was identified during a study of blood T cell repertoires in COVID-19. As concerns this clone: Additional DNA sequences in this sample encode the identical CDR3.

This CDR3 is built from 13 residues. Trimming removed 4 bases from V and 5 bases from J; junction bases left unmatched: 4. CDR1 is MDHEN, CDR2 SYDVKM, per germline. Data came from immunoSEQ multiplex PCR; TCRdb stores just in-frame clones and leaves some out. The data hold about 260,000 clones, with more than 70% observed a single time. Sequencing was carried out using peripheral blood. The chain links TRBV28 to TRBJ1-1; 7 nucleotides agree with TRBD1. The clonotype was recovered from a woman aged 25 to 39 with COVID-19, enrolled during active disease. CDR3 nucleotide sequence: TGTGCCAGCAGTTACAGGGGCCGGACTGAAGCTTTCTTT. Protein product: CASSYRGRTEAFF.